Shown below are 24 T cell receptor beta chains from a single sample sequenced in a study. TCRdb analysed the RT-PCR reads with MiXCR anew, one entry per CDR3 protein. This table has 650,000 to 800,000 distinct CDR3 sequences, 14% appearing once. Specimen: memory CD4+ T cells from blood. These TCRs come from a female donor in good health, serving as a healthy control.

At least ten counts were recorded for this clonotype. DNA for the CDR3: TGCAGCACTGGTAGGGGGCGGAACACTGAAGCTTTCTTT. It yields the protein CSTGRGRNTEAFF. The gene calls are TRBV29-1 and TRBJ1-1; 7 positions agree with TRBD1. The germline V gene has CDR1 SQVTM and CDR2 ANQGSEA. The CDR3 consists of 13 residues. V was pared by 8 bases and J by 1 base, with 7 bases of the junction left unmatched.

This clonotype was counted between two and nine times. CDR3 DNA: TGCAGCGTTCAGGTAGCCAAAAACATTCAGTACTTC. This gives the protein CSVQVAKNIQYF. The chain uses TRBV29-1 and TRBJ2-4; D remains unclear. The CDR3 extends over 12 amino acids. Trimming cost V 5 bases and J 0 bases, with 5 bases left between them. Germline-derived CDR1 and CDR2 are SQVTM and ANQGSEA.

In this sample, this clonotype turned up a few times. The chain joins TRBV6-6 to TRBJ2-7; 7 positions agree with TRBD2. The V and J ends lost 2 bases and 3 bases, in that order; junction bases with no gene match: 16. The V gene's germline CDR1 is MNHNY and CDR2 SVGAGI (reference sequence). This CDR3 has 18 residues. Written as DNA, the CDR3 is TGTGCCAGCAGTTACCCAAGCCGGGAGGCAGGTCCTAACTACGAGCAGTACTTC. Translating gives CASSYPSREAGPNYEQYF.

Ten or more counts support this clonotype. The chain employs TRBV6-2 or TRBV6-3 and TRBJ2-1, with D unclear. The CDR3 runs 16 residues. Looked up from germline, CDR1 is MNHEY and CDR2 is SVGEGT. V was shortened by 6 bases and J by 0 bases, with 15 bases between the two germline ends. CDR3 region: CASRSGQASSYNEQFF. The CDR3 DNA reads TGTGCCAGCAGATCTGGGCAGGCGAGCTCCTACAATGAGCAGTTCTTC.

The sample holds a few counts of this clonotype. The chain combines TRBV20-1 with TRBJ2-3; 7 bases fit TRBD2. Germline trimming cut 6 bases from V and 1 base from J; bases unmatched to any gene: 7. Germline V gene data show CDR1 as DFQATT and CDR2 as SNEGSKA (reference sequence). The CDR3 extends over 14 amino acids. CDR3 in amino acids: CSAQERGRTDTQYF. The CDR3 coding sequence is TGCAGTGCGCAAGAGCGGGGACGCACAGATACGCAGTATTTT.

Comment on this clonotype: The CDR3 does not end in the conserved phenylalanine or tryptophan, so this is likely a read error. The chain has TRBV6-5 and TRBJ2-1; the D gene is possibly TRBD1 (5 bases). V was trimmed by 2 bases and J by 9 bases, leaving 11 bases between them. The CDR3 is made up of 13 amino acids. Looked up from germline, CDR1 is MNHEY and CDR2 is SVGAGI. The CDR3 DNA reads TGTGCCAGCAGTTACCAGGGAATGGGTGAGCAGTTCTTA. Protein sequence: CASSYQGMGEQFL.

The chain combines TRBV18 with TRBJ1-3; no firm D call. Trimming left V 2 bases short and J 1 base short, with 6 bases between. The CDR3 has 14 amino acids. Germline V gene data show CDR1 as KGHSH and CDR2 as LQKENI. The CDR3 protein is CASSPVKSGNTIYF. The CDR3 DNA reads as TGTGCCAGCTCACCAGTGAAATCTGGAAACACCATATATTTT.

The chain links TRBV20-1 to TRBJ1-5, with D possibly being TRBD1 (6 bases). Germline V gives CDR1 DFQATT, CDR2 SNEGSKA (reference sequence). The V gene lost 3 bases and the J gene lost 4 bases, with 13 bases spanning the gap. This CDR3 is built from 14 residues. In DNA form, the CDR3 reads TGCAGTGCTAGTTACAGGGTTGGAAATCAGCCCCAGCATTTT. This encodes CSASYRVGNQPQHF.

This clonotype has only a few counts. The chain uses TRBV10-2 and TRBJ2-1; a weak D match, TRBD2 (6 bases). V lost 9 bases and J lost 1, with 10 bases in between. CDR3 length: 13 amino acids. Germline loops: CDR1 WSHSY, CDR2 SAAADI. CDR3 sequence (DNA): TGCGCCAGTATAGCGGATTCCTACAATGAGCAGTTCTTC. It specifies CASIADSYNEQFF.

This chain connects TRBV28 to TRBJ2-1; TRBD2 aligns across 9 bases. Looked up from germline, CDR1 is MDHEN and CDR2 is SYDVKM. V gave up 4 bases and J gave up 9 bases; unmatched junction bases: 10. The length of the CDR3 is 15 residues. The CDR3 protein is CASSSAGTSKFEQFF. The CDR3 nucleotides are TGTGCCAGCAGTTCCGCCGGGACTAGCAAATTTGAGCAGTTCTTC.

This chain uses TRBV10-3 with TRBJ2-6; D tentatively fits TRBD1 or TRBD2 (5 bases each). V lost 7 bases to trimming and J lost 0 bases, with 13 bases between them. Germline loops: CDR1 ENHRY, CDR2 SYGVKD. The CDR3 is 16 amino acids. This chain's CDR3 is CAINGDASSGANVLTF. CDR3 sequence (DNA): TGTGCCATCAATGGGGACGCTAGCTCTGGGGCCAACGTCCTGACTTTC.

This clonotype was detected ten times or more. The chain combines TRBV3-1 with TRBJ1-2; D is ambiguous. The germline gives CDR1 LGHDT, CDR2 YNNKEL (reference sequence). CDR3 length: 16 residues. V was shortened by 3 bases and J by 4 bases, with 18 bases between the two germline ends. CDR3 sequence: CASSHALSGDSYGYTF. The CDR3 nucleotides are TGTGCCAGCAGCCACGCGTTGTCTGGGGATTCCTATGGCTACACCTTC.

This chain links TRBV5-1 with TRBJ2-1, with D perhaps matching TRBD1 or TRBD2 (7 bases each). Germline CDR1 SGHRS, CDR2 YFSETQ. This CDR3 contains 15 residues. V lost 0 bases and J lost 6, with 13 bases in between. The CDR3 coding sequence is TGCGCCAGCAGCTTGGCGACAGGGAGGGCCAATGAGCAGTTCTTC. It yields the protein CASSLATGRANEQFF.

This clonotype was observed a handful of times. V and J are TRBV27 and TRBJ2-3; TRBD2 aligns across 10 bases. V shed 3 bases and J 4 bases; nucleotides not matched to a gene: 7. The CDR3 is 16 residues long. Germline CDR1 reads MNHEY; CDR2 reads SMNVEV (reference sequence). CDR3 DNA sequence: TGTGCCAGCAGTTTGGCAGCGGGAGGGCCCCCAGATACGCAGTATTTT. Translated: CASSLAAGGPPDTQYF.

V is TRBV7-8 and J is TRBJ1-4; D call uncertain. This CDR3 contains 12 residues. The ends were cut back, 3 bases at V and 7 bases at J, with 6 bases in the middle. Germline V gene lookup returns CDR1 SGHVS and CDR2 FQNEAQ. Written as DNA, the CDR3 is TGTGCCAGCAGCTTGGTTAGTGAAAAACTGTTTTTT. Translation gives CASSLVSEKLFF.

The rearrangement joins TRBV5-6 to TRBJ2-5; 7 bases map to TRBD2. The CDR3 is made up of 17 amino acids. The germline V gene has CDR1 SGHDT and CDR2 YYEEEE. V shed 4 bases, J shed 1 base, and the junction held 13 bases outside the gene matches. The CDR3 here is CASSLRLADPRQETQYF. The CDR3 DNA is TGTGCCAGCAGCCTTCGGCTAGCGGACCCCCGCCAAGAGACCCAGTACTTC. The whole variable domain, remainder taken from reference TRBV5-6 and TRBJ2-5, is DAGVTQSPTHLIKTRGQQVTLRCSPKSGHDTVSWYQQALGQGPQFIFQYYEEEERQRGNFPDRFSGHQFPNYSSELNVNALLLGDSALYLCASSLRLADPRQETQYFGPGTRLLVL.

This chain connects TRBV7-9 to TRBJ1-2; D possibly corresponds to TRBD1 (5 bases). The germline CDR1 and CDR2 sequences are SEHNR and FQNEAQ (reference sequence). The CDR3 loop spans 15 amino acids. Trimming cost V 1 base and J 8 bases, with 17 bases left between them. CDR3 sequence (DNA): TGTGCCAGCAGCTTAGGGATGGGGACCTTGGGAGGCTACACCTTC. This codes for CASSLGMGTLGGYTF.

This clonotype was observed a few times. This chain uses TRBV3-1 with TRBJ1-1; the D is unclear. This CDR3 has 14 amino acids. Germline lookup yields CDR1 LGHDT and CDR2 YNNKEL (reference sequence). V was shortened by 3 bases and J by 4 bases, with 12 bases between the two germline ends. CDR3 region: CASSHYGETTEAFF. As DNA, the CDR3 is TGTGCCAGCAGCCACTACGGGGAAACCACTGAAGCTTTCTTT.

The chain is built from TRBV12-3 or TRBV12-4 and TRBJ2-7; TRBD2 matches at 14 bases. V gave up 5 bases and J gave up 4 bases; unmatched junction bases: 4. This CDR3 has 15 residues. CDR3 protein: CASSRRLAGGYEQYF. In DNA form, the CDR3 reads TGTGCCAGCAGTCGTAGACTAGCGGGAGGGTACGAGCAGTACTTC.

Worth noting for this clonotype: A clone one base away is much larger, so this may be a read error. The rearrangement links TRBV7-9 to TRBJ2-3; 9 nucleotides line up with TRBD2. The CDR3 contains 16 residues. Germline assignment: CDR1 SEHNR and CDR2 FQNEAQ (reference sequence). CDR3 amino acids: CASSLGYSGSTDTQFF. The CDR3 coding sequence is TGTGCCAGCAGCTTAGGCTATAGCGGGAGTACAGATACGCAGTTTTTT.

This chain links TRBV20-1 with TRBJ1-1, with a possible D match to TRBD1 (5 bases). Per germline, CDR1 DFQATT and CDR2 SNEGSKA (reference sequence). The germline V and J ends were trimmed by 0 bases and 2 bases, with 16 bases remaining between them. The CDR3 is 16 amino acids. The CDR3 reads CSAREAGMGENTEAFF. In DNA form, the CDR3 reads TGCAGTGCTAGAGAGGCAGGGATGGGGGAAAACACTGAAGCTTTCTTT.

This clonotype was seen only a few times. The chain joins TRBV18 to TRBJ2-1; D is undetermined. V was pared by 3 bases and J by 8 bases, with 11 bases between. The CDR3 runs to 13 residues. Germline V gene sequence: CDR1 KGHSH, CDR2 LQKENI. CDR3 protein: CASSPWSDHEQFF. As DNA, the CDR3 is TGTGCCAGCTCACCCTGGTCCGACCATGAGCAGTTCTTC.

The chain couples TRBV2 to TRBJ2-7; no firm D call. The CDR3 consists of 15 residues. Germline CDR1 SNHLY, CDR2 FYNNEI. Deletions cut 2 bases from V and 2 bases from J, with 13 bases between. CDR3 sequence: CASSEMWSGTYEQYF. In nucleotides, the CDR3 is TGTGCCAGCAGTGAAATGTGGTCTGGAACCTACGAGCAGTACTTC.

The V call is TRBV12-3 or TRBV12-4, the J call TRBJ2-2, with no clear D. Trimming took off 3 bases at V and 0 bases at J, with 8 bases between the two ends. This CDR3 comprises 15 residues. The CDR3 protein is CASSFQMSNTGELFF. The CDR3 coding sequence is TGTGCCAGCAGTTTCCAAATGTCGAACACCGGGGAGCTGTTTTTT.